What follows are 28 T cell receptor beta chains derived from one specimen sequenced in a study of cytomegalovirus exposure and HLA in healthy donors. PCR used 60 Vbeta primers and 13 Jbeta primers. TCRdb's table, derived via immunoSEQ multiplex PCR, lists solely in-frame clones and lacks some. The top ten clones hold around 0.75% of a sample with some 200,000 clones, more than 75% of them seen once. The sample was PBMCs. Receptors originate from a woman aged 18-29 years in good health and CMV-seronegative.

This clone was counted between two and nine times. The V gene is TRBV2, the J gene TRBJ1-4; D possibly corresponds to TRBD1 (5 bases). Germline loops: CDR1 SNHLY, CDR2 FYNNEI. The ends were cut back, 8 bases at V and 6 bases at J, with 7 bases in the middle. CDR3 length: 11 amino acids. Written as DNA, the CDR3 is TGTGCCAGCCGCAGGGATGAAAAACTGTTTTTT. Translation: CASRRDEKLFF.

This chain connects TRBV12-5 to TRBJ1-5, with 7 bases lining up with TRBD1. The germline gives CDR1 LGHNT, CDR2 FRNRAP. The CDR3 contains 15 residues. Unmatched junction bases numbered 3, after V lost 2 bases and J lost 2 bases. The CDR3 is CASGLSTGGNQPQHF. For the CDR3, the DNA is TGTGCTAGTGGTTTGTCAACAGGGGGCAATCAGCCCCAGCATTTT.

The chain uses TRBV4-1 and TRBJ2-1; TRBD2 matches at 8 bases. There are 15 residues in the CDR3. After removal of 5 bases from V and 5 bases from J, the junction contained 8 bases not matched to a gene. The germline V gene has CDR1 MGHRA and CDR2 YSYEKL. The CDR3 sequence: CASSYIPGGDNEQFF. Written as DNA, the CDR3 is TGCGCCAGCAGCTACATCCCGGGGGGGGACAATGAGCAGTTCTTC.

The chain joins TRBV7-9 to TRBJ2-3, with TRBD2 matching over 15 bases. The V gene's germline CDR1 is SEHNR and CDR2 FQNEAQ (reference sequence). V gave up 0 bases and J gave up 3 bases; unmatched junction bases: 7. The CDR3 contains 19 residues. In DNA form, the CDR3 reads TGTGCCAGCAGCTTAGCACCATCGGGACTAGCGGGAGGTACAGATACGCAGTATTTT. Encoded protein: CASSLAPSGLAGGTDTQYF.

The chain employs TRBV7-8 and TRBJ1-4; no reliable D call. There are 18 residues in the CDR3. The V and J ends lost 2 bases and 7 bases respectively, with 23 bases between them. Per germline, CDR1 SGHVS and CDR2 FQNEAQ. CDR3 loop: CASSLPHVSPTLAEKLFF. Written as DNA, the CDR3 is TGTGCCAGCAGCTTACCCCACGTTTCCCCCACGCTGGCTGAAAAACTGTTTTTT.

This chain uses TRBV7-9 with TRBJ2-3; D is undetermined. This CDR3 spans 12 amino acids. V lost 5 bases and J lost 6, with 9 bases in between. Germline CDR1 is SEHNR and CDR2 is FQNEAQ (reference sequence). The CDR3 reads CASSRVPDTQYF. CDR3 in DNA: TGTGCCAGCAGCCGCGTACCTGATACGCAGTATTTT.

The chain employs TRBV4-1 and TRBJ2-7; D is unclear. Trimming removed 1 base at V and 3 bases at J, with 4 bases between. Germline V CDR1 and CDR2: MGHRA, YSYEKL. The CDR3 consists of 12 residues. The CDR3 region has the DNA TGCGCCAGCAGCCAAGGAGGCTACGAGCAGTACTTC. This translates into CASSQGGYEQYF.

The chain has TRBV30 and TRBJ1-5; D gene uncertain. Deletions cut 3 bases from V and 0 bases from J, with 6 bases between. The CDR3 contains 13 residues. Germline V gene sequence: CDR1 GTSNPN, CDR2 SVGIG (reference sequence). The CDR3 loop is CAWRSASNQPQHF. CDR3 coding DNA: TGTGCCTGGAGGAGTGCTAGCAATCAGCCCCAGCATTTT.

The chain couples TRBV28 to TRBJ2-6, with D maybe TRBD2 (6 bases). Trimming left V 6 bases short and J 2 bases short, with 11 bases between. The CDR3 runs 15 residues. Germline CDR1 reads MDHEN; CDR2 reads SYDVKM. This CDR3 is CASSSPGAGANVLTF. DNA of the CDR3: TGTGCCAGCAGCTCCCCGGGGGCTGGGGCCAACGTCCTGACTTTC.

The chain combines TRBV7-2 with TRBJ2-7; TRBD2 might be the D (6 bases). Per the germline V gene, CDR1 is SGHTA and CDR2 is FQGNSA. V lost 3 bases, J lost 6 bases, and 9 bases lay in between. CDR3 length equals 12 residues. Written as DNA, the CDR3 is TGTGCCAGCAGCTTTAGCGGTTCCGAGCAGTACTTC. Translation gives CASSFSGSEQYF.

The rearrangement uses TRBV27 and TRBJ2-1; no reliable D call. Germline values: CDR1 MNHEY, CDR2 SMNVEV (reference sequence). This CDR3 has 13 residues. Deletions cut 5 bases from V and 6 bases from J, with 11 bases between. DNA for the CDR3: TGTGCCAGCAGTCAATCCCCATCCAATGAGCAGTTCTTC. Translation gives CASSQSPSNEQFF.

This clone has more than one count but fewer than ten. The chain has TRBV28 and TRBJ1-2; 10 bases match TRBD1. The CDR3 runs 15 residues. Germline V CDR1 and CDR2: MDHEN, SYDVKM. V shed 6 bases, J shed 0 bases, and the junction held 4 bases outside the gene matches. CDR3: CASSPGTGANYGYTF. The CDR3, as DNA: TGTGCCAGCAGCCCCGGGACAGGGGCTAACTATGGCTACACCTTC.

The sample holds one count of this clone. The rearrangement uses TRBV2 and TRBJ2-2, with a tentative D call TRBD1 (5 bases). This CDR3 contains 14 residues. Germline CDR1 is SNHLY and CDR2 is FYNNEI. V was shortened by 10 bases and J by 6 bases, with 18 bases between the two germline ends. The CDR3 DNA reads TGTGCCACCCTCGGATACTCAGGGTCCGGGGAGCTGTTTTTT. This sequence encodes CATLGYSGSGELFF.

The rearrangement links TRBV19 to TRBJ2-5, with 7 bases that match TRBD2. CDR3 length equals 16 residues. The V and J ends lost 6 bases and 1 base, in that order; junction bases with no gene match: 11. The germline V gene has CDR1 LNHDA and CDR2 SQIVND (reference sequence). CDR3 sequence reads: CASSDLQRGRQETQYF. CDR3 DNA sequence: TGTGCCAGTAGCGACCTCCAGCGGGGACGCCAAGAGACCCAGTACTTC.

The CDR3 bases are TGCGCCAGCAGCCTTAGACAGGGGCTTCGTACTGAAGCTTTCTTT. Amino acids: CASSLRQGLRTEAFF. The genes are TRBV5-1 and TRBJ1-1; 8 nucleotides agree with TRBD1. V lost 4 bases and J lost 5; bases outside the gene matches: 10. CDR3 length equals 15 residues. Germline CDR1 reads SGHRS; CDR2 reads YFSETQ. The complete variable domain, with remaining parts taken from reference TRBV5-1 and TRBJ1-1, reads KAGVTQTPRYLIKTRGQQVTLSCSPISGHRSVSWYQQTPGQGLQFLFEYFSETQRNKGNFPGRFSGRQFSNSRSEMNVSTLELGDSALYLCASSLRQGLRTEAFFGQGTRLTVV.

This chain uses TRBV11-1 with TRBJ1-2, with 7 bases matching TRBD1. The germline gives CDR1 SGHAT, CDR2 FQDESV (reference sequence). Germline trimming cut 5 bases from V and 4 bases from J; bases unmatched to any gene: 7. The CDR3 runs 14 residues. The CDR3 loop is CASSPLGQFYGYTF. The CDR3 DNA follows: TGTGCCAGCAGCCCACTGGGACAGTTCTATGGCTACACCTTC.

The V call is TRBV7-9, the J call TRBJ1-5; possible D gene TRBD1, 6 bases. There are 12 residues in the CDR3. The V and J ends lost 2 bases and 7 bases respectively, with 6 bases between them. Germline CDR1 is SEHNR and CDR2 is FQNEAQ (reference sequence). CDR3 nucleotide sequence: TGTGCCAGCAGCTTAACAGGGCAGCCCCAGCATTTT. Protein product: CASSLTGQPQHF.

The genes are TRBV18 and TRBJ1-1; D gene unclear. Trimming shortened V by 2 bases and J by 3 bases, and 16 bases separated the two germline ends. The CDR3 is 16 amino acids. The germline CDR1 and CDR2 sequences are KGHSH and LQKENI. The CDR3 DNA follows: TGTGCCAGCTCACCAGGGTTTCCGAGGAGTGACACTGAAGCTTTCTTT. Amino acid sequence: CASSPGFPRSDTEAFF.

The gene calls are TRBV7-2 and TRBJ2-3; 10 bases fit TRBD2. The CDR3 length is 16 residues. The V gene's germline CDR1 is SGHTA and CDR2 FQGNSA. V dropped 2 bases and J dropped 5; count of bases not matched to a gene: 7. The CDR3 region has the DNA TGTGCCAGCAGCTTAAGGGGGCTAGCGGGAGTAGATACGCAGTATTTT. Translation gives CASSLRGLAGVDTQYF.

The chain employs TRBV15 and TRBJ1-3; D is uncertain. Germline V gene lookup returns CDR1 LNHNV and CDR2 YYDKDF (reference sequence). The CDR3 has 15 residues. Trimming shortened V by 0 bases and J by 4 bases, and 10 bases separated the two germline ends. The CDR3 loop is CATSRDRTAGNTIYF. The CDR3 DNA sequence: TGTGCCACCAGCAGAGATCGCACAGCCGGAAACACCATATATTTT.

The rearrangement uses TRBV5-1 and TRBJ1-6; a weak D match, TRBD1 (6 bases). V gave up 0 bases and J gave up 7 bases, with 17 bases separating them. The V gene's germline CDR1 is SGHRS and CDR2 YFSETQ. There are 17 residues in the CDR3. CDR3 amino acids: CASSLEAETGINSPLHF. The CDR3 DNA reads TGCGCCAGCAGCTTGGAAGCGGAGACAGGCATAAATTCACCCCTCCACTTT.

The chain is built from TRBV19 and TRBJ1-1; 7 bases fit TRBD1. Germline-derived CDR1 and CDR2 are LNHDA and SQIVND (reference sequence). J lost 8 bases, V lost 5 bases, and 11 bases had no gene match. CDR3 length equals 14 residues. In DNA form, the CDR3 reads TGTGCCAGTAGTGCAGCCCCCAGGGGGGCCGAAGCTTTCTTT. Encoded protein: CASSAAPRGAEAFF.

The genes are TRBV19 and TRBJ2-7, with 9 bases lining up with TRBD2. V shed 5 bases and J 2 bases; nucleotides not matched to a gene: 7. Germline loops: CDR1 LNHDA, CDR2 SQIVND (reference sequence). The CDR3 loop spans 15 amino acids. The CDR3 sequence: CASSSRGGRAYEQYF. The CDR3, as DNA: TGTGCCAGTAGTTCCCGGGGCGGGAGGGCCTACGAGCAGTACTTC.

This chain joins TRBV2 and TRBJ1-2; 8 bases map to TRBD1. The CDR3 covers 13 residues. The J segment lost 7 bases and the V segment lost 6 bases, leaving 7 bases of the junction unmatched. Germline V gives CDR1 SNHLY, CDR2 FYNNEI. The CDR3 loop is CASRDRVIGGYTF. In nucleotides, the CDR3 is TGTGCCAGCAGGGACAGGGTCATCGGTGGCTACACCTTC.

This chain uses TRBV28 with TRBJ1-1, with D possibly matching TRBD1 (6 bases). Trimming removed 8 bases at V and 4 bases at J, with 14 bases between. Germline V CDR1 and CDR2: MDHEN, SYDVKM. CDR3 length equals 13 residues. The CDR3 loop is CASATGTITEAFF. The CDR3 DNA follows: TGTGCCAGCGCGACAGGTACGATCACTGAAGCTTTCTTT.

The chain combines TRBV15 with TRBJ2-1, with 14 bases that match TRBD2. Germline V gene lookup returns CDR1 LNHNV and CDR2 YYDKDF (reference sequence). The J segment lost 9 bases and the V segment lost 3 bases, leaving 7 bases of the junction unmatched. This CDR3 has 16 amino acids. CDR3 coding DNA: TGTGCCACCAGCAGTATGACTAGCGGGAGGGCCACTGAGCAGTTCTTC. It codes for CATSSMTSGRATEQFF.

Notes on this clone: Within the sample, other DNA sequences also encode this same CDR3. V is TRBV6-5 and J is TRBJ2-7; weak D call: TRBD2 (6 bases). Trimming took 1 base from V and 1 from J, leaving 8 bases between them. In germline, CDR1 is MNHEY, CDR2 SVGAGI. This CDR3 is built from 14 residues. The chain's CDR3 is CASSYYRGSYEQYF. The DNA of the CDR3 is TGTGCCAGCAGTTACTATCGGGGGTCCTACGAGCAGTACTTC.

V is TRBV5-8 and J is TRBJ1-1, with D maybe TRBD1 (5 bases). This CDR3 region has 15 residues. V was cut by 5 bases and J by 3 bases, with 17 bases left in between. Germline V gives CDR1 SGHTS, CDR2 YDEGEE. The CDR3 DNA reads TGTGCCAGCAGTCCGGGTCGGGGGGGGGACACTGAAGCTTTCTTT. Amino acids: CASSPGRGGDTEAFF. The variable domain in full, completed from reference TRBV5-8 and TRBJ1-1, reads EAGVTQSPTHLIKTRGQQATLRCSPISGHTSVYWYQQALGLGLQFLLWYDEGEERNRGNFPPRFSGRQFPNYSSELNVNALELEDSALYLCASSPGRGGDTEAFFGQGTRLTVV.